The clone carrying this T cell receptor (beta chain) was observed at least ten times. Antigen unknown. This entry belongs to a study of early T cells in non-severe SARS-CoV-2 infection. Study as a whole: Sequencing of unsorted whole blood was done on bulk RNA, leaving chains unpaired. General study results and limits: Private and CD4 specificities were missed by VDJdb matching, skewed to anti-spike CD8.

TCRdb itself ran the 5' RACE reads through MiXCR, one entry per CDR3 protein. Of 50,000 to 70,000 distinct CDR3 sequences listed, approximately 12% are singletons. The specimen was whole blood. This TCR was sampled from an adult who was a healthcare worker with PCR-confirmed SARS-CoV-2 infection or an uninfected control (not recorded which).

The CDR3 sequence is CASSEGAGESQETQYF. CDR3 DNA sequence: TGTGCCAGCAGTGAAGGAGCGGGGGAGTCCCAAGAGACCCAGTACTTC. V usage is TRBV6-1 and J usage is TRBJ2-5, with 8 positions matching TRBD2. The V gene's germline CDR1 is MNHNS and CDR2 SASEGT. This CDR3 spans 16 amino acids. With V trimmed by 1 base and J by 1 base, 5 bases remained unmatched.